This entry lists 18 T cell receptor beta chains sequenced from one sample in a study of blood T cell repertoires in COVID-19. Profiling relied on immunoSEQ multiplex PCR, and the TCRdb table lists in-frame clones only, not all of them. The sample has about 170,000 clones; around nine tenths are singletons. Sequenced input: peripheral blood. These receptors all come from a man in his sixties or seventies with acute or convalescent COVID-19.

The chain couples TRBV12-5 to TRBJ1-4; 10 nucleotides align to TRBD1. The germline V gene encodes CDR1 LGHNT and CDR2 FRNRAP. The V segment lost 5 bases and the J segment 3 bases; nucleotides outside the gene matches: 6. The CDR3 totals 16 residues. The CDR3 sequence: CASGLDRGLANEKLFF. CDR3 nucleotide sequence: TGTGCTAGTGGTCTCGACAGGGGGCTTGCTAATGAAAAACTGTTTTTT.

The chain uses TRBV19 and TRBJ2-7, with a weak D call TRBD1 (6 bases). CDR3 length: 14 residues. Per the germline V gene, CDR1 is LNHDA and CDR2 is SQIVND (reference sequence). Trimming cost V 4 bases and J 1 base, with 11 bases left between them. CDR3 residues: CASSSDRISYEQYF. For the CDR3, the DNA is TGTGCCAGTAGTAGCGACAGGATTTCCTACGAGCAGTACTTC.

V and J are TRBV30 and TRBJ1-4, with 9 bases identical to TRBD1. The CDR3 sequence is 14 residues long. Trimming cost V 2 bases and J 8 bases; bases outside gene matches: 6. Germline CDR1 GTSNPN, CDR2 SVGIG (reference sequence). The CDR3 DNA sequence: TGTGCCTGGAGTCTGGGACAGGGTCGGGAAAAACTGTTTTTT. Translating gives CAWSLGQGREKLFF.

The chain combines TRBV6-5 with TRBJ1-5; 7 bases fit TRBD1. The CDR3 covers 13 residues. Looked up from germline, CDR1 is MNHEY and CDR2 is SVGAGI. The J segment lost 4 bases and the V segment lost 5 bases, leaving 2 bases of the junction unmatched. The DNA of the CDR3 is TGTGCCAGCAGTAGGGGGCCAAATCAGCCCCAGCATTTT. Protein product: CASSRGPNQPQHF.

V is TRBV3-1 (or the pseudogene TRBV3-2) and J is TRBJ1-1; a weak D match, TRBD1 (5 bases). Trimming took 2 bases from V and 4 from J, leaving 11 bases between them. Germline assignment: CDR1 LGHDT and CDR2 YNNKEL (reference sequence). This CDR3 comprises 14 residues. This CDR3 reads CASSQPGPATEAFF. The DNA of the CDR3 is TGTGCCAGCAGCCAACCAGGGCCGGCCACTGAAGCTTTCTTT.

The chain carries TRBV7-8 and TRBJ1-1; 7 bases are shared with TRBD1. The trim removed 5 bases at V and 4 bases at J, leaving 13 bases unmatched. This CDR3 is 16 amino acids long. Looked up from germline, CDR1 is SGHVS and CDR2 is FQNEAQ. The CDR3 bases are TGTGCCAGCAGCAGAGAAGACAGGGTGGTGAGCACTGAAGCTTTCTTT. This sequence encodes CASSREDRVVSTEAFF.

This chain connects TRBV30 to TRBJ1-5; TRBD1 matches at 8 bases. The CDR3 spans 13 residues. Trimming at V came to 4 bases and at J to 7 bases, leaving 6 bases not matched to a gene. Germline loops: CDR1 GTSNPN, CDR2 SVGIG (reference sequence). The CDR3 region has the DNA TGTGCCTGGACGGACAGGGTAGGGCAGCCCCAGCATTTT. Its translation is CAWTDRVGQPQHF.

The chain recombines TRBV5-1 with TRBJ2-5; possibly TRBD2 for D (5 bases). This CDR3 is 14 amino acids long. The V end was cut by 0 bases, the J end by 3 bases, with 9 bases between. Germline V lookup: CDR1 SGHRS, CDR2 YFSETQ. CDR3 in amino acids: CASSLGTREETQYF. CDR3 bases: TGCGCCAGCAGCTTGGGTACGAGGGAAGAGACCCAGTACTTC. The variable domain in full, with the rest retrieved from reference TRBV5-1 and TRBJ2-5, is KAGVTQTPRYLIKTRGQQVTLSCSPISGHRSVSWYQQTPGQGLQFLFEYFSETQRNKGNFPGRFSGRQFSNSRSEMNVSTLELGDSALYLCASSLGTREETQYFGPGTRLLVL.

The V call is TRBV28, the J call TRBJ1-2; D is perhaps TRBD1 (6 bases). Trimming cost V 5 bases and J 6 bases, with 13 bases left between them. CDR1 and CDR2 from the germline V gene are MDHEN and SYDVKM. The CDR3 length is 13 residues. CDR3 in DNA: TGTGCCAGCAGTCCTCCGGCAGGGGATGGCTACACCTTC. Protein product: CASSPPAGDGYTF.

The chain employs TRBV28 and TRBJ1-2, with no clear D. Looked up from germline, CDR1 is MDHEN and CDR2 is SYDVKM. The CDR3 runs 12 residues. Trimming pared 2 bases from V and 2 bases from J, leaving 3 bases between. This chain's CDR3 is CASSLGNYGYTF. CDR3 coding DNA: TGTGCCAGCAGTTTAGGCAACTATGGCTACACCTTC.

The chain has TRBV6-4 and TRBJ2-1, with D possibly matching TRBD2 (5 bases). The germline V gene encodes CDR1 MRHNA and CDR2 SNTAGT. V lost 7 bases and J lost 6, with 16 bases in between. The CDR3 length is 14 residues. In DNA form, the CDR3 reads TGTGCCAGCATGGCGGGCCGGTCCCTCAATGAGCAGTTCTTC. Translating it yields CASMAGRSLNEQFF.

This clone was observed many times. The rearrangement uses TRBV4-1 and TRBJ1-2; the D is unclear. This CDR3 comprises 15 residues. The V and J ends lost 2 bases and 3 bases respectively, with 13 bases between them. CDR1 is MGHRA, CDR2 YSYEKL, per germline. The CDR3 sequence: CASSQLPSPHYGYTF. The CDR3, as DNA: TGCGCCAGCAGCCAACTACCTAGTCCCCACTATGGCTACACCTTC.

The CDR3 loop reads CASSSPIRGTYGYTF. Written as DNA, the CDR3 is TGTGCCAGCAGTTCCCCGATCAGGGGCACCTATGGCTACACCTTC. The V gene is TRBV6-5, the J gene TRBJ1-2; TRBD1 might be the D (6 bases). The CDR3 is made up of 15 amino acids. CDR1 and CDR2 (germline): MNHEY, SVGAGI. Between the trimmed V and J ends, which lost 4 bases and 4 bases, there was a span of 16 bases.

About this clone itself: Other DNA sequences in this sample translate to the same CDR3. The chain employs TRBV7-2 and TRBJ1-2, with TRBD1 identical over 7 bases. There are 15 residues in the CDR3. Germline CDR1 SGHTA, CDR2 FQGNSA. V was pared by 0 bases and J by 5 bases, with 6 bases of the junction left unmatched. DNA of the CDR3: TGTGCCAGCAGCTTAGCGCCCACAGGGGCATATGGCTACACCTTC. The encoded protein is CASSLAPTGAYGYTF. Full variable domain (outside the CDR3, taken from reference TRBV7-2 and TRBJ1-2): GAGVSQSPSNKVTEKGKDVELRCDPISGHTALYWYRQSLGQGLEFLIYFQGNSAPDKSGLPSDRFSAERTGGSVSTLTIQRTQQEDSAVYLCASSLAPTGAYGYTFGSGTRLTVV.

The CDR3 reads CASSASGRAANTGELFF. DNA for the CDR3: TGTGCCAGCAGTGCCAGCGGGAGGGCCGCGAACACCGGGGAGCTGTTTTTT. The chain employs TRBV6-1 and TRBJ2-2, with TRBD2 matching over 10 bases. The CDR3 has 17 residues. The germline gives CDR1 MNHNS, CDR2 SASEGT. The V and J ends lost 4 bases and 0 bases, in that order; junction bases with no gene match: 5.

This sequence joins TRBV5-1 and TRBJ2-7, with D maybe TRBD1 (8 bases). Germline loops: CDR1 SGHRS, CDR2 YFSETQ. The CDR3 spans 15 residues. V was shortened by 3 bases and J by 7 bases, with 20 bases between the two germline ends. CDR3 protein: CASSSGRQGAGEQYF. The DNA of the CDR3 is TGCGCCAGCAGCTCCGGGAGGCAGGGGGCTGGTGAGCAGTACTTC.

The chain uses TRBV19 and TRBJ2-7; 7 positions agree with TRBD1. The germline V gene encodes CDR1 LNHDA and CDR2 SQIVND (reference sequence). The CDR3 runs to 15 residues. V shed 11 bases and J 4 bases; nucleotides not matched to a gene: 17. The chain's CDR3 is CALVPTGQEDYEQYF. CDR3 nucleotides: TGTGCCCTCGTACCCACCGGACAGGAAGATTACGAGCAGTACTTC.

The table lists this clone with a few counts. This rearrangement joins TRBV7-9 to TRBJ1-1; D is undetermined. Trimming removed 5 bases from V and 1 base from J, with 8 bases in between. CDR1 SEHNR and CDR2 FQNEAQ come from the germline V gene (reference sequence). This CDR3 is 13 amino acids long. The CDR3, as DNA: TGTGCCAGCAGCCCGCAGGCGAACACTGAAGCTTTCTTT. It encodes CASSPQANTEAFF.